This T cell receptor beta chain was observed in a study of cytomegalovirus exposure and HLA in healthy donors. The CDR3 runs to 14 residues. Germline V gives CDR1 SGHRS, CDR2 YFSETQ. Unmatched junction bases numbered 7, after V lost 3 bases and J lost 8 bases. The PCR employed 60 Vbeta primers together with 13 Jbeta primers. Profiling relied on immunoSEQ multiplex PCR, and the TCRdb table lists in-frame clones only, not all of them. The top ten clones hold around 11% of a sample with tens of thousands of clones, 50% to 70% of them seen once. This chain joins TRBV5-1 and TRBJ1-4; 7 bases agree with TRBD1. The specimen sequenced was PBMCs. This sequence was found in a human donor in good health. This chain's CDR3 is CASSSGTRGEKLFF. The CDR3 DNA reads as TGCGCCAGCAGCTCCGGGACCAGGGGGGAAAAACTGTTTTTT.